The 10 T cell receptor beta chains below all came from one sample that was sequenced in a study of blood T cell repertoires in COVID-19. Data came from immunoSEQ multiplex PCR; TCRdb stores just in-frame clones and leaves some out. The table lists over 150,000 clones, 90% to 95% of them singletons. Sequenced input: peripheral blood. The receptors originated from a man between 25 and 39 years old with COVID-19, enrolled during active disease.

The genes are TRBV5-4 and TRBJ2-7, with 14 bases lining up with TRBD2. V was clipped by 4 bases and J by 4 bases; unmatched bases: 10. The CDR3 is 17 amino acids. The germline V gene encodes CDR1 SGHNT and CDR2 YYREEE (reference sequence). This CDR3 is CASSPGGTSGGLYEQYF. The CDR3 DNA sequence: TGTGCCAGCAGCCCGGGCGGGACTAGCGGGGGCTTATACGAGCAGTACTTC.

This clone appeared a single time. This sequence joins TRBV6-5 and TRBJ1-5; a weak D match, TRBD1 (5 bases). Germline CDR1 reads MNHEY; CDR2 reads SVGAGI. Trimming left V 7 bases short and J 0 bases short, with 13 bases between. The length of the CDR3 is 15 residues. The CDR3 DNA reads as TGTGCCAGCATGAGAGGGGACTATAGCAATCAGCCCCAGCATTTT. Amino acids: CASMRGDYSNQPQHF.

V is TRBV6-5 and J is TRBJ2-2; TRBD1 agrees at 7 bases. Germline values: CDR1 MNHEY, CDR2 SVGAGI. V was clipped by 7 bases and J by 0 bases; unmatched bases: 2. There are 14 residues in the CDR3. In DNA, the CDR3 is TGTGCCAGCACGGACAGGTCGAACACCGGGGAGCTGTTTTTT. The encoded protein is CASTDRSNTGELFF.

This rearrangement joins TRBV5-6 to TRBJ1-6; D unclear. CDR3 length: 15 amino acids. V shed 1 base and J shed 7 bases, with 12 bases lying between them. CDR1 is SGHDT and CDR2 is YYEEEE in the germline V gene. The CDR3: CASSLIAAGNSPLHF. The CDR3 bases are TGTGCCAGCAGCTTGATAGCCGCCGGAAATTCACCCCTCCACTTT.

This rearrangement joins TRBV7-9 to TRBJ2-7; possible D gene TRBD1, 5 bases. Germline CDR1 reads SEHNR; CDR2 reads FQNEAQ (reference sequence). This CDR3 is built from 11 residues. V gave up 4 bases and J gave up 7 bases, with 8 bases separating them. The CDR3 sequence is CASSSSGEQYF. The CDR3 region has the DNA TGTGCCAGCAGCTCATCAGGGGAGCAGTACTTC.

This chain joins TRBV2 and TRBJ1-2; possibly TRBD1 for D (6 bases). The germline V gene encodes CDR1 SNHLY and CDR2 FYNNEI. Trimming took off 8 bases at V and 6 bases at J, with 13 bases between the two ends. The CDR3 is made up of 12 amino acids. The CDR3 DNA follows: TGTGCCAGCCTTTTAGGGGGGGATGGCTACACCTTC. Encoded protein: CASLLGGDGYTF.

Only one count was recorded for this clone. The chain recombines TRBV5-4 with TRBJ1-2; weak D call: TRBD1 (6 bases). Between the trimmed V and J ends, which lost 0 bases and 7 bases, there was a span of 16 bases. This CDR3 contains 15 residues. CDR1 is SGHNT, CDR2 YYREEE, per germline (reference sequence). The CDR3 nucleotides are TGTGCCAGCAGCTTGGGTCGGGTAGAGGGGGTTGGCTACACCTTC. This codes for CASSLGRVEGVGYTF. The full variable domain, in which reference TRBV5-4 and TRBJ1-2 provide the parts outside the CDR3, is ETGVTQSPTHLIKTRGQQVTLRCSSQSGHNTVSWYQQALGQGPQFIFQYYREEENGRGNFPPRFSGLQFPNYSSELNVNALELDDSALYLCASSLGRVEGVGYTFGSGTRLTVV.

This chain uses TRBV11-3 with TRBJ1-1; no reliable D call. This CDR3 has 14 residues. V was pared by 3 bases and J by 1 base, with 9 bases between. Looked up from germline, CDR1 is SGHNT and CDR2 is YENEEA. CDR3 protein: CASSLNGKNTEAFF. The CDR3 DNA follows: TGTGCCAGCAGCTTGAACGGGAAGAACACTGAAGCTTTCTTT.

The chain employs TRBV6-5 and TRBJ2-7; D is unclear. Trimming left V 4 bases short and J 2 bases short, with 3 bases between. Looked up from germline, CDR1 is MNHEY and CDR2 is SVGAGI. The CDR3 spans 11 residues. CDR3: CASSLTYEQYF. The CDR3 region has the DNA TGTGCCAGCAGTTTAACCTACGAGCAGTACTTC.

The gene calls are TRBV7-3 and TRBJ2-1; 10 positions agree with TRBD2. This CDR3 comprises 15 residues. V lost 0 bases, J lost 10 bases, and 6 bases stayed unmatched. From germline, CDR1 is SGHTA and CDR2 FQGTGA. CDR3 amino acids: CASSLTTSGVREQFF. CDR3 nucleotides: TGTGCCAGCAGCTTAACAACTAGCGGGGTCAGAGAGCAGTTCTTC.